What follows is one TCR beta chain and its context. Its antigen is undetermined. These data are taken from a study of cytomegalovirus exposure and HLA in healthy donors. General observations from the study: An analysis was carried out later, and it reportedly showed fewer N-insertions in an Asian-associated ancestry cluster than the approximately 710-donor mean. Because they were indistinguishable, some V segments, including TRBV6-2 and TRBV6-3, were excluded.

This CDR3 is built from 13 residues. Germline V lookup: CDR1 MNHEY, CDR2 SVGAGI. Trimming cost V 5 bases and J 10 bases, with 14 bases left between them. PCR involved 60 Vbeta and 13 Jbeta primers. Sequencing used immunoSEQ multiplex PCR; TCRdb keeps in-frame clones, though not all of them. This sample has about 120,000 clones, with 82% found just once. Sequenced sample: PBMCs. The chain has TRBV6-5 and TRBJ1-4; tentative D call: TRBD1 (5 bases). The source of this sequence is a young man in good health and CMV-seropositive. The CDR3: CASSQPGVGKLFF. DNA for the CDR3: TGTGCCAGCAGTCAACCGGGGGTGGGAAAACTGTTTTTT.